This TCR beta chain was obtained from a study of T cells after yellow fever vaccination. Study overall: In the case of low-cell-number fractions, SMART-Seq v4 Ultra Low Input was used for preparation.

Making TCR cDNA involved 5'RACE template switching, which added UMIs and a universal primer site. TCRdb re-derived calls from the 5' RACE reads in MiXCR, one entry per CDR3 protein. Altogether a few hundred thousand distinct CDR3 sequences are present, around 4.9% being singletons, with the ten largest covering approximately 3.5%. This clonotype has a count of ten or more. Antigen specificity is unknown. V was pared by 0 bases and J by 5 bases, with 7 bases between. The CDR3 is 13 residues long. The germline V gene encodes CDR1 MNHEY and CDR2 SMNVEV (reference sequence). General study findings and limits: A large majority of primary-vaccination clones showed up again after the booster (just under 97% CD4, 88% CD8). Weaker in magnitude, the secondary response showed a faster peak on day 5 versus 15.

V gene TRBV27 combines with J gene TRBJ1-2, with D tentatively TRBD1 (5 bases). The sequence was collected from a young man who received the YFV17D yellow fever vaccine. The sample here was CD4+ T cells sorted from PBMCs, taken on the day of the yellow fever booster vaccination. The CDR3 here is CASSLSGGYGYTF. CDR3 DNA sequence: TGTGCCAGCAGTTTATCGGGGGGTTATGGCTACACCTTC.